The present entry profiles one T cell receptor beta chain with its context. Other nucleotide sequences from this sample produce the same CDR3. In the original workflow: Estimation of nucleated cell counts relied on the amplification of reference gene primers. TCRdb's table, derived via immunoSEQ multiplex PCR, lists solely in-frame clones and lacks some. The D gene and trimming were derived from the DNA, and the V and J assignments and clone size from that table. The sample includes roughly 340,000 clones, about 87% of them seen just once. The data are from a study of blood T cell repertoires in COVID-19. For the study at large: Recovered status in Cohort 3 required two negative PCRs, clearance, or symptom resolution. Material from acute and convalescent COVID-19 was sourced from the United States, Italy and Spain.

The junction had 4 bases not matched to a gene; V was cut back by 4 bases and J by 1 base. The CDR3 consists of 15 residues. Germline V lookup: CDR1 SGHRS, CDR2 YFSETQ. The origin of this receptor is a man in his forties in a cohort exposed to, infected with or recovered from COVID-19 (not recorded which). The sequencing input was PBMCs or T cells enriched from blood (not recorded which). J is TRBJ1-4 and V is TRBV5-1; 7 bases map to TRBD1. The CDR3 DNA reads TGCGCCAGCAGCCCGCGGACAGGAACTAATGAAAAACTGTTTTTT. As protein: CASSPRTGTNEKLFF.